This record covers a single TCR beta chain. No antigen is known for it. This sample was included in a study of T cells after yellow fever vaccination. As for the study in general: SMART-Seq v4 Ultra Low Input prepared the low-cell-number fractions.

Template-switching 5'RACE yielded the TCR cDNA; a universal primer site and UMIs were added in the process. One entry per CDR3 protein, called by TCRdb with MiXCR from the 5' RACE reads. The table shows approximately 350,000 distinct CDR3 sequences, with more than 9% occurring only once. General study results and limits: Abundant clonotypes from the bulk population could contaminate FACS-sorted repertoires. Overlap between CD4 and CD8 compartments was detected for a small share of clonotypes.

This receptor was taken from a man younger than 35 who received the YFV17D yellow fever vaccine. This specimen consisted of PBMCs, obtained on the day of the first yellow fever vaccination.

The CDR3 region is CSASTSSYNEQFF. DNA for the CDR3: TGCAGTGCTAGTACTAGCTCCTACAATGAGCAGTTCTTC. The rearrangement joins TRBV20-1 to TRBJ2-1, with D perhaps TRBD2 (5 bases). V shed 3 bases and J shed 0 bases, with 6 bases lying between them. This CDR3 has 13 residues. Per the germline V gene, CDR1 is DFQATT and CDR2 is SNEGSKA (reference sequence).